The sequence of this T cell receptor beta chain was determined in a study of blood T cell repertoires in COVID-19. The CDR3 sequence is 14 residues long. The ends lost 4 bases at V and 4 bases at J; junction bases unmatched: 3. Germline V gene data show CDR1 as MDHEN and CDR2 as SYDVKM. Under the authors' procedure: Counts of nucleated cells, estimated from reference gene primer amplification, were obtained. The assay was immunoSEQ multiplex PCR, and TCRdb's table has in-frame clones only and misses some. The DNA gave D and trimming, while V, J and clone size come from that table. The repertoire holds approximately 63,000 clones, with 86% as singletons.

This chain joins TRBV28 and TRBJ2-2, with 7 nucleotides matching TRBD1. The receptor was isolated from a woman older than 75 with acute or convalescent COVID-19. Material: peripheral blood. The CDR3 region is CASSSGQPTGELFF. As DNA, the CDR3 is TGTGCCAGCAGTTCGGGACAGCCCACCGGGGAGCTGTTTTTT.